The next 19 T cell receptor beta chains were all read from a single sample in a study of shared clonotypes between healthy human individuals. Some clones are missing from TCRdb's copy, which holds only in-frame ones; the method was immunoSEQ multiplex PCR. This sample has 950,000 to 1,100,000 clones; around three quarters occur once, and the top ten carry 0.61%. What was sequenced was memory CD4+ T cells from PBMCs. Subset of the sample: CD45RA-negative fraction. The receptors stem from a man aged 18 to 35 in good health. Some clones in this sample may be carry-over from other donors' samples.

The chain combines TRBV25-1 with TRBJ2-5, with 12 bases identical to TRBD1. CDR3 length: 16 amino acids. The trim removed 3 bases at V and 5 bases at J, leaving 7 bases unmatched. CDR1 is MGHDK, CDR2 SYGVNS, per germline. CDR3 coding DNA: TGTGCCAGCAGTGATTCGGGACAGGGGGCCGGGGAGACCCAGTACTTC. It codes for CASSDSGQGAGETQYF.

V usage is TRBV16 and J usage is TRBJ2-5; tentatively, D is TRBD1 or TRBD2 (5 bases each). The CDR3 contains 14 residues. V gave up 4 bases and J gave up 5 bases, with 14 bases separating them. Germline V gives CDR1 KGHSY, CDR2 FQNENV. The CDR3 region is CASSPRHGTETQYF. The CDR3 bases are TGTGCCAGCAGCCCTCGCCACGGGACGGAGACCCAGTACTTC.

The chain has TRBV5-4 and TRBJ1-3, with D possibly TRBD1 on 6 matching bases. The ends were cut back, 0 bases at V and 1 base at J, with 8 bases in the middle. CDR1 is SGHNT, CDR2 YYREEE, per germline (reference sequence). This CDR3 has 15 residues. CDR3 in DNA: TGTGCCAGCAGCTTGGGCGGACAGTCTGGAAACACCATATATTTT. Its protein product is CASSLGGQSGNTIYF.

As regards this clone: Within the sample, other DNA sequences also encode this same CDR3. This CDR3 reads CASSPSGGGYEQYF. The CDR3 bases are TGTGCCAGCTCACCATCAGGGGGCGGCTACGAGCAGTACTTC. The chain is built from TRBV18 and TRBJ2-7; the match to TRBD1 covers 8 bases. Germline-derived CDR1 and CDR2 are KGHSH and LQKENI. The CDR3 loop spans 14 amino acids. Losses at the gene ends were 2 bases for V and 3 bases for J; bases not matched to a gene: 3.

This clone appeared a few times. The chain recombines TRBV7-8 with TRBJ2-1, with 7 bases matching TRBD2. CDR1 is SGHVS, CDR2 FQNEAQ, per germline. V dropped 3 bases and J dropped 7; count of bases not matched to a gene: 6. This CDR3 contains 14 residues. This CDR3 is CASSFRGRANEQFF. CDR3 DNA: TGTGCCAGCAGCTTCCGAGGGAGGGCGAATGAGCAGTTCTTC.

The chain uses TRBV2 and TRBJ1-5; tentatively, D is TRBD1 (6 bases). The CDR3 is 17 amino acids. Trimming left V 5 bases short and J 2 bases short, with 19 bases between. Looked up from germline, CDR1 is SNHLY and CDR2 is FYNNEI. The CDR3 nucleotides are TGTGCCAGCAGTTTGGGACACGGTGGGTTAGGCAATCAGCCCCAGCATTTT. Translation: CASSLGHGGLGNQPQHF.

V is TRBV11-3 and J is TRBJ2-7; perhaps D is TRBD1 or TRBD2 (5 bases each). V lost 5 bases and J 6 bases, leaving 17 bases between the germline ends. Germline V gene sequence: CDR1 SGHNT, CDR2 YENEEA. CDR3 size: 14 residues. CDR3 in amino acids: CASSPFRESPEQYF. The CDR3 DNA follows: TGTGCCAGCAGCCCATTCAGGGAGTCGCCCGAGCAGTACTTC.

The chain combines TRBV7-3 with TRBJ2-7; 8 bases line up with TRBD2. CDR1 is SGHTA, CDR2 FQGTGA, per germline. After removal of 2 bases from V and 2 bases from J, the junction contained 5 bases not matched to a gene. The length of the CDR3 is 15 residues. In nucleotides, the CDR3 is TGTGCCAGCAGCTTAGCTAGCGGGCCAACCTACGAGCAGTACTTC. This sequence encodes CASSLASGPTYEQYF.

The genes are TRBV4-1 and TRBJ2-3; 9 nucleotides line up with TRBD2. This CDR3 region has 19 residues. V lost 2 bases to trimming and J lost 0 bases; unmatched junction nucleotides: 12. From germline, CDR1 is MGHRA and CDR2 YSYEKL. For the CDR3, the DNA is TGCGCCAGCAGCCAAATCATAGCGGGAGTGGTCTCTAGCACAGATACGCAGTATTTT. The encoded protein is CASSQIIAGVVSSTDTQYF.

This rearrangement joins TRBV7-9 to TRBJ1-4; TRBD1 matches at 8 bases. Germline CDR1 and CDR2: SEHNR and FQNEAQ (reference sequence). The CDR3 length is 15 residues. V trimming: 3 bases; J trimming: 8 bases; junction bases outside the gene matches: 8. This chain's CDR3 is CASSFGQGADEKLFF. The CDR3 DNA reads as TGTGCCAGCAGCTTCGGGCAGGGGGCCGACGAAAAACTGTTTTTT. Complete variable domain (other parts from reference TRBV7-9 and TRBJ1-4): DTGVSQNPRHKITKRGQNVTFRCDPISEHNRLYWYRQTLGQGPEFLTYFQNEAQLEKSRLLSDRFSAERPKGSFSTLEIQRTEQGDSAMYLCASSFGQGADEKLFFGSGTQLSVL.

This clone was counted a few times. The chain has TRBV18 and TRBJ2-1; 11 bases line up with TRBD2. The V gene's germline CDR1 is KGHSH and CDR2 LQKENI. Trimming removed 6 bases from V and 5 bases from J; junction bases left unmatched: 6. The CDR3 loop spans 15 amino acids. The CDR3 sequence: CASSIAGGQNNEQFF. The CDR3 DNA follows: TGTGCCAGCTCCATAGCGGGAGGGCAAAACAATGAGCAGTTCTTC.

The CDR3, as DNA: TGTGCCAGCAGTCAATCCGGGACCCGACGGTTTAATGAGCAGTTCTTC. It codes for CASSQSGTRRFNEQFF. This rearrangement joins TRBV11-3 to TRBJ2-1, with D possibly being TRBD1 or TRBD2 (5 bases each). Trimming removed 6 bases from V and 7 bases from J, with 22 bases in between. CDR3 length equals 16 residues. The V gene's germline CDR1 is SGHNT and CDR2 YENEEA.

This rearrangement joins TRBV19 to TRBJ1-1; no clear D. Germline-derived CDR1 and CDR2 are LNHDA and SQIVND (reference sequence). Between the trimmed V and J ends, which lost 6 bases and 0 bases, there was a span of 5 bases. The CDR3 runs 12 residues. CDR3 DNA: TGTGCCAGTAGATTAATGAACACTGAAGCTTTCTTT. Protein sequence: CASRLMNTEAFF. Drawing the rest from reference TRBV19 and TRBJ1-1, the complete variable domain is DGGITQSPKYLFRKEGQNVTLSCEQNLNHDAMYWYRQDPGQGLRLIYYSQIVNDFQKGDIAEGYSVSREKKESFPLTVTSAQKNPTAFYLCASRLMNTEAFFGQGTRLTVV.

V and J are TRBV18 and TRBJ1-2; the D gene is possibly TRBD1 (6 bases). V lost 8 bases, J lost 2 bases, and 15 bases lay in between. This CDR3 is 14 amino acids long. Per germline, CDR1 KGHSH and CDR2 LQKENI. In DNA, the CDR3 is TGTGCCAGCCAACCGGGCCAGGGGAACTATGGCTACACCTTC. This gives the protein CASQPGQGNYGYTF.

This sequence joins TRBV18 and TRBJ1-4; no clear D gene. The CDR3 extends over 14 amino acids. The germline gives CDR1 KGHSH, CDR2 LQKENI. V lost 2 bases to trimming and J lost 6 bases, with 10 bases between them. The DNA for the CDR3 is TGTGCCAGCTCACCAGTCCCCGGGGATGAAAAACTGTTTTTT. Residues: CASSPVPGDEKLFF.

The V call is TRBV7-3, the J call TRBJ2-1; 13 bases align to TRBD2. The ends lost 5 bases at V and 5 bases at J; junction bases unmatched: 6. Germline CDR1 and CDR2: SGHTA and FQGTGA. The CDR3 totals 16 residues. CDR3 amino acids: CASSEPGTSGNNEQFF. The CDR3 DNA follows: TGTGCCAGCAGCGAACCCGGGACTAGCGGGAACAATGAGCAGTTCTTC.

The chain joins TRBV9 to TRBJ2-1; D not certain. From germline, CDR1 is SGDLS and CDR2 YYNGEE. Trimming shortened V by 3 bases and J by 8 bases, and 12 bases separated the two germline ends. The CDR3 contains 13 residues. The CDR3 region is CASSDPPGDEQFF. CDR3 sequence (DNA): TGTGCCAGCAGCGACCCCCCCGGTGATGAGCAGTTCTTC.

The count of this clone is one. The chain couples TRBV5-1 to TRBJ2-7, with D possibly called TRBD1 or TRBD2 (5 bases each). Trimming removed 0 bases from V and 7 bases from J, with 17 bases in between. Germline CDR1 is SGHRS and CDR2 is YFSETQ. This CDR3 region has 15 residues. The CDR3 loop reads CASSLDGTYQSEQYF. The DNA for the CDR3 is TGCGCCAGCAGCTTGGACGGGACCTACCAGTCGGAGCAGTACTTC.

The chain recombines TRBV14 with TRBJ2-1, with 14 bases lining up with TRBD2. The CDR3 is 15 residues long. CDR1 SGHDN and CDR2 FVKESK come from the germline V gene. The trim removed 4 bases at V and 8 bases at J, leaving 4 bases unmatched. The CDR3 DNA sequence: TGTGCCAGCAGCCCCGGGACTAGCGGGAGATATGAGCAGTTCTTC. This gives the protein CASSPGTSGRYEQFF.